The 8 T cell receptor beta chains presented below share a single source sample, sequenced in a study of CD8+ T cells in alopecia areata. The treatment was: oral pan-JAK inhibitor, 5-10 mg twice daily. After isolation, RNA underwent reverse transcription to generate cDNA as the sequencing template. TCRdb's copy holds only in-frame clones and misses some; the assay was immunoSEQ multiplex PCR. The sample records over 85,000 clones, 50% to 75% being singletons. Sequenced here: CD8+ T cells sorted from blood, sampled at week 4, from a patient treated with tofacitinib. All receptors come from a human donor with alopecia areata.

This clone was detected a few times. CDR3 in amino acids: CASRLAGAYEQYF. CDR3 sequence (DNA): TGTGCCAGCAGGCTAGCGGGGGCCTACGAGCAGTACTTC. The chain joins TRBV6-5 to TRBJ2-7; the match to TRBD2 covers 10 bases. CDR1 and CDR2 (germline): MNHEY, SVGAGI. Trimming at V came to 6 bases and at J to 2 bases, leaving 1 base not matched to a gene. This CDR3 contains 13 residues.

This chain uses TRBV6-5 with TRBJ2-3; D uncertain. The CDR3 spans 15 residues. Germline V gives CDR1 MNHEY, CDR2 SVGAGI. Trimming shortened V by 0 bases and J by 2 bases, and 9 bases separated the two germline ends. In DNA form, the CDR3 reads TGTGCCAGCAGTTACTCGATCGGGTACACAGATACGCAGTATTTT. This translates into CASSYSIGYTDTQYF.

CDR3 region: CSVGVSGEQYF. The CDR3 DNA follows: TGCAGCGTTGGGGTCTCGGGAGAGCAGTACTTC. The V and J genes are TRBV29-1 and TRBJ2-7; D might be TRBD2 (5 bases). Per germline, CDR1 SQVTM and CDR2 ANQGSEA. Trimming cost V 4 bases and J 7 bases, with 11 bases left between them. This CDR3 has 11 residues.

The chain recombines TRBV7-8 with TRBJ1-5; D is unresolved. The CDR3 has 14 amino acids. The ends were cut back, 5 bases at V and 5 bases at J, with 13 bases in the middle. Germline V gene data show CDR1 as SGHVS and CDR2 as FQNEAQ. In DNA form, the CDR3 reads TGTGCCAGCAGCATACGACATTCCCATCAGCCCCAGCATTTT. It encodes CASSIRHSHQPQHF.

This clone was observed a few times. V and J are TRBV29-1 and TRBJ1-1; 9 positions agree with TRBD1. The CDR3 has 14 residues. Trimming removed 7 bases from V and 4 bases from J; junction bases left unmatched: 10. Per the germline V gene, CDR1 is SQVTM and CDR2 is ANQGSEA. CDR3 in DNA: TGCAGCGCTCATGGGGAGGACAGGGGCACTGAAGCTTTCTTT. Translated: CSAHGEDRGTEAFF.

The table lists this clone with a few counts. The rearrangement joins TRBV4-1 to TRBJ2-7; D possibly corresponds to TRBD2 (5 bases). CDR3 length: 15 amino acids. The V gene lost 3 bases and the J gene lost 3 bases, with 15 bases spanning the gap. Germline assignment: CDR1 MGHRA and CDR2 YSYEKL. DNA for the CDR3: TGCGCCAGCAGCCAGGAGGCCGCGGCGGGCTACGAGCAGTACTTC. Translated: CASSQEAAAGYEQYF.

This chain connects TRBV30 to TRBJ2-1, with D unresolved. CDR1 is GTSNPN and CDR2 is SVGIG in the germline V gene (reference sequence). V was shortened by 5 bases and J by 5 bases, with 13 bases between the two germline ends. This CDR3 region has 13 residues. The chain's CDR3 is CAWGVSRDNEQFF. The DNA of the CDR3 is TGTGCCTGGGGGGTCAGTCGGGACAATGAGCAGTTCTTC.

V and J are TRBV27 and TRBJ2-7; 7 bases are a match to TRBD1. The CDR3 spans 14 residues. Germline V gives CDR1 MNHEY, CDR2 SMNVEV (reference sequence). V gave up 8 bases and J gave up 0 bases; unmatched junction bases: 7. The CDR3 nucleotides read TGTGCCAGCGGGGACAGCCCATACTCCTACGAGCAGTACTTC. The encoded protein is CASGDSPYSYEQYF.